This T cell receptor beta chain came from a study of shared clonotypes between healthy human individuals. V shed 1 base and J shed 5 bases, with 10 bases lying between them. Germline CDR1 and CDR2: SGHRS and YFSETQ. This CDR3 is built from 14 residues. Produced via immunoSEQ multiplex PCR; TCRdb's table is partial and in-frame only. The sample lists approximately 500,000 clones, approximately 95% occurring once. The V gene is TRBV5-1, the J gene TRBJ2-1; D is perhaps TRBD2 (6 bases). Material for sequencing was naive CD4+ T cells sorted from blood. Subset here: CD45RA+ positively selected. This clonotype was obtained from a woman in her thirties in good health. CDR3 amino acids: CASSLIAADNEQFF. The DNA of the CDR3 is TGCGCCAGCAGCTTGATAGCGGCAGACAATGAGCAGTTCTTC.